Sequencing of this T cell receptor beta chain was carried out in a study of radiotherapy plus CTLA-4 blockade in lung cancer. Study as a whole: Of all patients, around 19% responded objectively and roughly 31% showed disease control. Broader study findings: Dynamics of early blood T cell clones, together with interferon-beta, were reportedly the best predictors of response. Radiotherapy with ipilimumab was followed by blood expansion of tumor-derived clones.

Sequencing was performed with immunoSEQ multiplex PCR; in TCRdb, only in-frame clones are kept and a portion is missing. The data hold around 59,000 clones, with approximately 68% observed a single time. With respect to this clone: The antigen remains unidentified.

Trimming left V 5 bases short and J 2 bases short, with 20 bases between. Germline V lookup: CDR1 SGHRS, CDR2 YFSETQ. The CDR3 runs to 16 residues. Patients in the study, people with chemo-refractory metastatic non-small-cell lung cancer, received focal radiation plus ipilimumab CTLA-4 blockade. This clonotype was obtained from a human donor with non-small cell lung cancer whose response to radiotherapy plus ipilimumab could not be evaluated. Material: peripheral blood, obtained from a patient treated with radiotherapy plus ipilimumab. This chain links TRBV5-1 with TRBJ2-7; tentatively, D is TRBD2 (5 bases). The CDR3 sequence is CASSPSGSPRPYEQYF. The DNA for the CDR3 is TGCGCCAGCAGTCCCTCGGGAAGTCCTAGGCCCTACGAGCAGTACTTC.